A selection of T cell receptor beta chains follows, all from one sample in a study of cytomegalovirus exposure and HLA in healthy donors. The protocol was immunoSEQ multiplex PCR, while the TCRdb copy is restricted to in-frame clones and leaves out a portion. Here the sample spans tens of thousands of clones, about 81% being singletons. Sequenced: PBMCs. These receptors all stem from a young man in good health and CMV-seronegative. The CDR3 runs from the conserved cysteine through the conserved F or W. The D gene is left open where the match is weak. Rows may omit the clone size; those that give it use once, few, many or a size class.

TRBJ2-5 | TRBV5-6 | TRBD2 | . | CASSGRGGSGKETQYF | TGTGCCAGCAGCGGCCGGGGGGGTAGTGGGAAAGAGACCCAGTACTTC
TRBJ1-1 | TRBV29-1 | TRBD1 | . | CSVDLTGGEDTEAFF | TGCAGCGTCGACCTGACAGGGGGCGAGGACACTGAAGCTTTCTTT
TRBJ2-5 | TRBV4-1 | . | once | CASSPIGSTETQYF | TGCGCCAGCAGCCCTATCGGGAGTACAGAGACCCAGTACTTC
TRBJ1-3 | TRBV15 | . | . | CATSRDDLSTGTIYF | TGTGCCACCAGCAGAGACGATTTGAGTACAGGCACCATATATTTT
TRBJ2-7 | TRBV6-6 | . | . | CASNELRDEQYF | TGTGCCAGCAATGAACTGAGGGACGAGCAGTACTTC
TRBJ1-1 | TRBV19 | . | few | CASRPQVAMNTEAFF | TGTGCCAGTAGGCCGCAGGTAGCGATGAACACTGAAGCTTTCTTT
TRBJ2-7 | TRBV5-1 | TRBD2 | . | CASSPSALAAQVVGQYF | TGCGCCAGCAGCCCCTCGGCTCTAGCGGCTCAGGTGGTAGGGCAGTACTTC
TRBJ1-5 | TRBV10-3 | . | . | CAISERVGPQHF | TGTGCCATCAGTGAGCGGGTGGGGCCCCAGCATTTT
TRBJ2-1 | TRBV5-1 | TRBD2 | . | CASQILAGGGGEQFF | TGCGCCAGCCAAATCCTAGCGGGAGGTGGCGGTGAGCAGTTCTTC
TRBJ2-7 | TRBV6-1 | . | . | CASSLNYEQYF | TGTGCCAGCAGCCTTAACTACGAGCAGTACTTC
TRBJ2-3 | TRBV7-3 | . | . | CASSGLGVSEDTQYF | TGTGCCAGCAGCGGATTAGGGGTATCTGAGGATACGCAGTATTTT
TRBJ2-5 | TRBV28 | . | . | CASSPGTPETQYF | TGTGCCAGCAGTCCTGGGACTCCAGAGACCCAGTACTTC
TRBJ1-2 | TRBV10-3 | . | . | CAIREDRLYTF | TGTGCCATCAGGGAAGACAGGCTATACACCTTC
TRBJ1-1 | TRBV28 | TRBD1 | . | CASSPGTGLRAFF | TGTGCCAGCAGTCCCGGGACAGGACTGAGAGCTTTCTTT
TRBJ2-5 | TRBV7-9 | . | . | CASSSQSSGQETQYF | TGTGCCAGCAGCTCCCAGTCGTCGGGCCAAGAGACCCAGTACTTC